The sequence of this T cell receptor beta chain was determined in a study of cytomegalovirus exposure and HLA in healthy donors. Study-level findings and limits: A later analysis revealed that TCR association rates differed between HLA loci, peaking at DRB1 and bottoming out at HLA-C. There were several of the most significant clusters that appeared linked to common viral pathogens in a later analysis.

Use of 60 Vbeta and 13 Jbeta primers characterized the PCR. In the original workflow: Around 83 million unique TCR beta chains, 9.5 million to 14 million shared, were counted in a later analysis. Sequencing used immunoSEQ multiplex PCR; TCRdb keeps in-frame clones, though not all of them. D and trimming come from the DNA, and the V and J calls and clone size come from that table. The table has 95,000 to 100,000 clones, 60% to 75% seen once. A word on this clone: The antigen is undetermined.

There are 16 residues in the CDR3. The V end lost 0 bases, the J end lost 0 bases, and 11 bases lay between the germline ends. The germline gives CDR1 LNHNV, CDR2 YYDKDF (reference sequence). The TCR sequence derives from a woman between 40 and 50 years old in good health and CMV-seronegative. The sequenced material came from PBMCs. The V gene is TRBV15, the J gene TRBJ1-2; tentatively, D is TRBD1 (5 bases). CDR3 DNA sequence: TGTGCCACCAGCAGAGATAAGGGGTTAGCTAACTATGGCTACACCTTC. It codes for CATSRDKGLANYGYTF.